This T cell receptor (beta chain) is drawn from a study of naive and memory T cell subsets. This clonotype came up once. Two oligonucleotides, mixed equimolar, formed the beta constant-region primer covering TRBC1 and TRBC2. Each CDR3 protein gets one entry after TCRdb re-called the UMI-ligation and nested PCR reads with MiXCR. The sample yields 150,000 or so distinct CDR3 sequences, approximately 17% seen once. Alpha and beta libraries were amplified separately from the second PCR onward. The V gene lost 5 bases and the J gene lost 3 bases, with 9 bases spanning the gap. This CDR3 comprises 13 residues. CDR1 and CDR2 from the germline V gene are MNHEY and SVGEGT.

The TCR comes from a human donor in good health. V gene TRBV6-2 or TRBV6-3 combines with J gene TRBJ2-3; D is undetermined. The sequencing input was naive CD4+ T cells from blood. The CDR3 coding sequence is TGTGCCAGCAGTAGAGGACGTACAGATACGCAGTATTTT. Translating gives CASSRGRTDTQYF.